This T cell receptor beta chain derives from a study of graft-versus-host responses after intestinal transplantation. The wider study: The transplants performed in recipients were multivisceral, liver-intestinal, or isolated intestinal. Every recipient underwent anti-thymocyte globulin induction, then tacrolimus and steroids for about three years.

Study-level results: GvH clonotypes were identified within recipient marrow, with a subset emerging first in ileum or blood.

With respect to this clone: The target antigen is unknown.

Data came from immunoSEQ multiplex PCR; TCRdb stores just in-frame clones and leaves some out. The sample holds about 90,000 clones; over 80% are singletons and the top ten take roughly 0.5%. The V gene's germline CDR1 is SGHNT and CDR2 YYREEE (reference sequence). CDR3 length: 15 amino acids. V was clipped by 0 bases and J by 3 bases, with 12 bases between them. The chain is built from TRBV5-4 and TRBJ1-2, with D unresolved. The clonotype originates from a human donor who received an intestinal transplant. Specimen: unstimulated CD8+ T cells sorted from spleen or lymph node cells, collected before intestinal transplant. The CDR3 region is CASSLGPEDYYGYTF. CDR3 nucleotide sequence: TGTGCCAGCAGCTTGGGTCCGGAGGATTACTATGGCTACACCTTC. The variable domain in full, completed from reference TRBV5-4 and TRBJ1-2, reads ETGVTQSPTHLIKTRGQQVTLRCSSQSGHNTVSWYQQALGQGPQFIFQYYREEENGRGNFPPRFSGLQFPNYSSELNVNALELDDSALYLCASSLGPEDYYGYTFGSGTRLTVV.